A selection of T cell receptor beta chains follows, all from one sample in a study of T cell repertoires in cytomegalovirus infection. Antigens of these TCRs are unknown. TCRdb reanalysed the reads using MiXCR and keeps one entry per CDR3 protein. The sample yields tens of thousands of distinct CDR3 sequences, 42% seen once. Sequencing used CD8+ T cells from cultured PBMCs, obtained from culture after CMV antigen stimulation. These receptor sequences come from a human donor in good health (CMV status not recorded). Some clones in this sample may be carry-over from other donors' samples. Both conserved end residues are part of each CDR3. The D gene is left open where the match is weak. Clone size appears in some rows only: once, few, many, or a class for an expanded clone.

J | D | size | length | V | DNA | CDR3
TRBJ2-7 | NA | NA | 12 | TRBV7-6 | TGTGCCAGCAGCGACGCTACCTACGAGCAGTACTTC | CASSDATYEQYF
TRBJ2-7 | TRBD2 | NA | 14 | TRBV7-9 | TGTGCCAGCAGCCCTCGGGCTAGCGGCTACGAGCAGTACTTC | CASSPRASGYEQYF
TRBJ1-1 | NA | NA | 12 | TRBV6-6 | TGTGCCAGCACCATAACGAACACTGAAGCTTTCTTT | CASTITNTEAFF
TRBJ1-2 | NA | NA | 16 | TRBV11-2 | TGTGCCAGCAGCGCTCCACGGGACGTTTCTAACTATGGCTACACCTTC | CASSAPRDVSNYGYTF
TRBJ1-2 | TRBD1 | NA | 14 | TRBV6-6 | TGTGCCAGCAGGGTGACAGGGGTGGAGTATGGCTACACCTTC | CASRVTGVEYGYTF
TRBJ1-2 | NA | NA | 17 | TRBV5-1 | TGCGCCAGCAGCTTGAAAACTGGACCGTCCACGGAGAATGGCTACACCTTC | CASSLKTGPSTENGYTF
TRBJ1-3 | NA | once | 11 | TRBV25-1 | TGTGCCAGCGAGGGAGCTTACACCATATATTTT | CASEGAYTIYF
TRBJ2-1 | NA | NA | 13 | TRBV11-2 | TGTGCCAGCAGCTTATCACAGGGCTATGAGCAGTTCTTC | CASSLSQGYEQFF
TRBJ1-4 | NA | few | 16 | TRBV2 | TGTGCCAGCAGTGGAGTGGCGTCGGCAACTAATGAAAAACTGTTTTTT | CASSGVASATNEKLFF
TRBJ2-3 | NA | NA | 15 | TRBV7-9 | TGTGCCAGCAGCTACCAGGGGTCCACCACAGATACGCAGTATTTT | CASSYQGSTTDTQYF
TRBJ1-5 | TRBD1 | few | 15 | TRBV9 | TGTGCCAGCAGCCCACAGGGGAAGAGCAATCAGCCCCAGCATTTT | CASSPQGKSNQPQHF
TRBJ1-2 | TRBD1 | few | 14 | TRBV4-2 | TGTGCCAGCAGCCAAGACAGGGGGTTCGGTGGCTACACCTTC | CASSQDRGFGGYTF
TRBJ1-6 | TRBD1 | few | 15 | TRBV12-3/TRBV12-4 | TGTGCCAGCAGTCTCCGGACAGGGAGTAATTCACCCCTCCACTTT | CASSLRTGSNSPLHF
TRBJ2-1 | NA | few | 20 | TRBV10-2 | TGCGCCAGCAGTGTCTCCCTGAGTACCCTCCTAACGAGCTCCTACAATGAGCAGTTCTTC | CASSVSLSTLLTSSYNEQFF
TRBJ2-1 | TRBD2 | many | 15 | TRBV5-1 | TGCGCCAGCAGCGCCACTAGCGGGGGAAGCAATGAGCAGTTCTTC | CASSATSGGSNEQFF